Reported below is one T cell receptor (beta chain). TCRdb reanalysed the 5' RACE reads using MiXCR and keeps one entry per CDR3 protein. The data show about 580,000 distinct CDR3 sequences, approximately 16% seen once. The data are from a study of T cells after yellow fever vaccination. The trim removed 10 bases at V and 10 bases at J, leaving 20 bases unmatched. This CDR3 comprises 16 residues. Germline lookup yields CDR1 ENHRY and CDR2 SYGVKD. The sequence came from a man aged 18 to 35 who received the YFV17D yellow fever vaccine. The J gene is TRBJ2-3, the V gene TRBV10-3; TRBD1 matches at 10 bases. The sequences come from PBMCs, collected 5 days after the first yellow fever vaccination. CDR3 bases: TGTGCCACTCAACAGGACCTCGGGACAGGGGAACCCTCGCAGTATTTT. It codes for CATQQDLGTGEPSQYF.